Detailed here is one T cell receptor beta chain. This sample was included in a study of blood T cell repertoires in COVID-19. Study-level background: PBMCs, B-cell-depleted T cells, or T cells provided the cDNA or gDNA that made up the material.

V was pared by 8 bases and J by 5 bases, with 2 bases of the junction left unmatched. The CDR3 covers 13 residues. CDR1 SNHLY and CDR2 FYNNEI come from the germline V gene. Original processing methods: From reference gene primer amplification, estimates of nucleated cell counts were derived. Method: immunoSEQ multiplex PCR; TCRdb's copy keeps in-frame clones and lacks some. For V, J and clone size, that table is used; D and trimming come from the DNA. The sample includes tens of thousands of clones, about 89% seen only once; the top ten take around 18%. Input material: peripheral blood. The chain carries TRBV2 and TRBJ2-7; 14 positions match TRBD2. The receptor comes from a man between 65 and 85 years old with active COVID-19. The chain's CDR3 is CASGGLAGDEQYF. In DNA, the CDR3 is TGTGCCAGCGGGGGACTAGCGGGAGACGAGCAGTACTTC.